This entry is about one T cell receptor (beta chain). The antigen remains unidentified. These data come from a study of lymphopenia after photon versus proton radiotherapy. CDR1 is SGDLS and CDR2 is YYNGEE in the germline V gene. V shed 0 bases and J shed 3 bases, with 16 bases lying between them. The CDR3 loop spans 16 amino acids. TCRdb keeps only in-frame clones here, not all; method: immunoSEQ multiplex PCR. The sample includes 89,000 or so clones, more than 70% of them seen just once. Points from the study as a whole: Larger post-nadir TCR diversity loss correlated inversely with survival in deceased patients. Survival link was tested only in deceased patients; proton benefit remains a possibility. Photon-treated patients lost naive T cells and TCR diversity; proton-treated stayed stable. After the lymphocyte nadir, photon-treated repertoires showed oligoclonal expansion, especially of CD8+ Temra cells.

Specimen: peripheral blood, collected from a patient treated with proton-based radiotherapy. This clonotype was sampled from a man between 60 and 75 years old with pancreatic cancer. This rearrangement joins TRBV9 to TRBJ2-7, with TRBD2 as a possible D gene (6 bases). This CDR3 reads CASSVDGSAMVYEQYF. The CDR3 coding sequence is TGTGCCAGCAGCGTAGACGGGAGCGCGATGGTCTACGAGCAGTACTTC.